This T cell receptor (beta chain) came from a study of blood T cell repertoires in COVID-19. About the research overall: Donors in the United States, Italy and Spain gave samples during acute or convalescent COVID-19. The analysed material was cDNA or gDNA that came from T cells, B-cell-depleted T cells, or PBMCs.

This clone has a single count. Patients at the Seattle site were enrolled during active infection and followed longitudinally. V lost 3 bases and J 2 bases, leaving 7 bases between the germline ends. This CDR3 is built from 13 residues. The germline CDR1 and CDR2 sequences are SGHRS and YFSETQ. Original handling: Counts of nucleated cells, estimated from reference gene primer amplification, were obtained. The repertoire was sequenced with immunoSEQ multiplex PCR; TCRdb's copy has only in-frame clones and lacks some. V and J calls and clone size are copied from that table; D and trimming were computed from the DNA. The profile shows over 200,000 clones, 90% to 95% of them singletons.

The sample was peripheral blood. This receptor was taken from a man aged 60 to 75 with COVID-19, enrolled during active disease. This sequence joins TRBV5-1 and TRBJ2-3; D is unclear. The CDR3 coding sequence is TGCGCCAGCAGCTCCCGCTACACAGATACGCAGTATTTT. Translated, it gives CASSSRYTDTQYF.